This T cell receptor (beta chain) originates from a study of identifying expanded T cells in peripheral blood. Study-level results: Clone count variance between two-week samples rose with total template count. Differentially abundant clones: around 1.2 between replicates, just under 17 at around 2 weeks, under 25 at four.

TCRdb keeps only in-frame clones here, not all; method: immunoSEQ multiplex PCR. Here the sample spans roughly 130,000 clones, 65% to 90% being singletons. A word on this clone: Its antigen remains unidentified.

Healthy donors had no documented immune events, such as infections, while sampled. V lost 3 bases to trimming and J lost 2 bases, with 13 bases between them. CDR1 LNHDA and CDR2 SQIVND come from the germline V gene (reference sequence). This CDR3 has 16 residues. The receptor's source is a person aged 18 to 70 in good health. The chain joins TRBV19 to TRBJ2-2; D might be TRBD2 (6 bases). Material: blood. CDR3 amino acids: CASSIPPGSNTGELFF. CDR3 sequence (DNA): TGTGCCAGTAGTATCCCCCCCGGGAGTAACACCGGGGAGCTGTTTTTT.